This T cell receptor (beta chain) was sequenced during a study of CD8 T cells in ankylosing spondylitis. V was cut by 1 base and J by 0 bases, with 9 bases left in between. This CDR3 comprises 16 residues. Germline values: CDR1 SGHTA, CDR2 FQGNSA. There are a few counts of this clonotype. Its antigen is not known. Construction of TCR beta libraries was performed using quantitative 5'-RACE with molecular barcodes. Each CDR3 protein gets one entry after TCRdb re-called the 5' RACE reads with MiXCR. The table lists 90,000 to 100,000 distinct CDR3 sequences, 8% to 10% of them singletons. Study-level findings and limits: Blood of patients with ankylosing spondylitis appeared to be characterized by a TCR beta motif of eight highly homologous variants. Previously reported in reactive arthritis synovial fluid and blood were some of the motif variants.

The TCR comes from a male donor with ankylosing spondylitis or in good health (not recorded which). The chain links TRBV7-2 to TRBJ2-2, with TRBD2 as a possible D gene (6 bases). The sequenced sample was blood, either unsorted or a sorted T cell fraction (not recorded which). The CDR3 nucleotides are TGTGCCAGCAGCTTAGACGGAGGGACGAACACCGGGGAGCTGTTTTTT. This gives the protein CASSLDGGTNTGELFF.